This T cell receptor beta chain is from a study of T cell clonotyping in hematopoietic cell transplantation. Regarding time point: recipient sample about 28 days before transplant, after cytoreduction. Sequencing was performed with immunoSEQ multiplex PCR; in TCRdb, only in-frame clones are kept and a portion is missing. Here the sample spans 20,000 to 30,000 clones, approximately 82% being singletons. The CDR3 spans 14 residues. Trimming shortened V by 3 bases and J by 3 bases, and 10 bases separated the two germline ends. From germline, CDR1 is SGDLS and CDR2 YYNGEE. Sequenced material: peripheral blood mononuclear cells, taken before stem cell transplant. The sequence came from a woman in her fifties or sixties with acute myeloid leukemia. Some clones in this sample may be carry-over from other donors' samples. The V call is TRBV9, the J call TRBJ2-1; D may be TRBD2 (6 bases). The CDR3 nucleotides are TGTGCCAGCAGCGGTGGGACTTACTACAATGAGCAGTTCTTC. It encodes CASSGGTYYNEQFF.